This T cell receptor beta chain was identified in a study of T cell changes during pregnancy in multiple sclerosis. The CDR3 is 14 amino acids. After removal of 3 bases from V and 3 bases from J, the junction contained 4 bases not matched to a gene. Germline V gives CDR1 SEHNR, CDR2 FQNEAQ (reference sequence). Data came from immunoSEQ multiplex PCR; TCRdb stores just in-frame clones and leaves some out. The sample holds tens of thousands of clones, approximately 92% seen once. Here the sequenced sample was CD4+ T cells from peripheral blood mononuclear cells, taken after pregnancy. The chain joins TRBV7-9 to TRBJ2-7, with 8 bases fitting TRBD1. This TCR was sampled from a female donor with multiple sclerosis, enrolled in a pregnancy study. The CDR3 bases are TGTGCCAGCAGCTTCGGACAGGGTGGCTACGAGCAGTACTTC. Protein sequence: CASSFGQGGYEQYF.